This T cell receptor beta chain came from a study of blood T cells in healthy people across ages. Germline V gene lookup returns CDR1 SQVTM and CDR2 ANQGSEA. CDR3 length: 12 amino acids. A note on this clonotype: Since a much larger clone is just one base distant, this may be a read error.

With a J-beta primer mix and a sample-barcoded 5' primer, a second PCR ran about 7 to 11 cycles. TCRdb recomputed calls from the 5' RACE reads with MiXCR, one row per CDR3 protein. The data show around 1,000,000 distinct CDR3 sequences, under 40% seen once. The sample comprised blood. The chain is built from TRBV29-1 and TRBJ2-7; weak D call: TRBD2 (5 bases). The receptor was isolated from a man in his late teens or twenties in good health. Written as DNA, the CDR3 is TGCAGCATTGAAGCGGTGGGGTACGAGCAGTACTTC. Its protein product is CSIEAVGYEQYF.